The TCR beta chain described here comes from a study of T-cell reconstitution after alpha-beta-depleted transplantation in children. The sample holds a few counts of this clonotype. Unique molecular identifiers were incorporated when the TCRbeta library was constructed. TCRdb re-called the PCR reads through MiXCR, storing one row per CDR3 protein. The sample lists some 500,000 distinct CDR3 sequences, about 18% seen once, with more than 2.5% in the top ten. The ends were cut back, 5 bases at V and 5 bases at J, with 15 bases in the middle. Germline-derived CDR1 and CDR2 are MNHNS and SASEGT. This CDR3 region has 14 residues.

The chain combines TRBV6-1 with TRBJ2-5; tentative D call: TRBD2 (6 bases). The sample here was PBMCs from the stem cell graft donor, taken from the stem cell graft. The clonotype was recovered from a human donor who donated a stem cell graft to a child with acute lymphoblastic leukemia. CDR3 DNA sequence: TGTGCCAGCAGTCTTTACGGGAGCTCGGAGACCCAGTACTTC. Translating it yields CASSLYGSSETQYF.